This note documents a single T cell receptor (beta chain) sequence. What it binds is unknown. Every single participant having HIV got treatment inside the United States. At the survey level, the v3.0 immunoSEQ assay was run. Data came from immunoSEQ multiplex PCR; TCRdb stores just in-frame clones and leaves some out. The table records fewer than 45,000 clones, approximately 81% of them present only once. These data belong to a study of long-term antiretroviral therapy in people with HIV. With V trimmed by 3 bases and J by 5 bases, 7 bases remained unmatched. Germline assignment: CDR1 SGHRS and CDR2 YFSETQ. This CDR3 comprises 14 residues. Overall study findings and caveats: Post-ART diversity increased but stayed below transplant donor controls. Clones showing expansion before ART dominated the repertoire at all time points.

The clonotype comes from a woman aged 30 to 39 with HIV. The sample was unsorted PBMCs, taken approximately 2.9 years before starting antiretroviral therapy. The chain has TRBV5-1 and TRBJ2-5, with 7 bases that match TRBD1. The CDR3 here is CASSSRQGLETQYF. Written as DNA, the CDR3 is TGCGCCAGCAGCTCCAGACAGGGTTTGGAGACCCAGTACTTC.